The T cell receptor (beta chain) described here comes from a study of radiotherapy plus CTLA-4 blockade in lung cancer (dated by TCRdb to between 2017 and 2018). Notes on the research overall: Among enrolled patients, 18% had an objective response and around 33% reached disease control. General study outcomes and caveats: The strongest predictors of response, as reported, were early dynamic changes in blood T cell clones along with a rise in serum interferon-beta after radiation. After treatment with radiotherapy and ipilimumab, TCR clones that originated in tumors expanded in peripheral blood.

Reading from cysteine to phenylalanine, the CDR3 counts 15 amino acids. Just the 45-base CDR3 DNA is kept, in frame starting at base 1. CDR1 and CDR2, looked up from the germline V gene, are WSHSY and SAAADI. V is pruned by 1 base and J by 2 bases, leaving 4 bases of the junction without a gene match. The method behind the library was the immunoSEQ multiplex PCR assay. TCRdb carries this immuneACCESS record with in-frame sequences only. Its versions omit some clonotypes, under half of them owing to an unresolved V gene in the studies checked, with the rest unexplained. This sample comprises 40,000 to 50,000 clones, approximately 70% of them detected only once. Clones ranked in the top ten supply 9.8% of the sample. The study tested focal radiation therapy combined with CTLA-4 blockade (ipilimumab) in patients with chemo-refractory metastatic non-small-cell lung cancer. By share, this clone ranks as medium-sized (0.01 to 0.1%). Its antigen is not yet known. No base-level quality is on record; no much larger clone is a single base apart.

The chain is encoded by TRBV10-2 joined to TRBJ2-7; 8 middle bases align to TRBD1. Sequencing used peripheral blood, obtained from a patient treated with radiotherapy plus ipilimumab. This clonotype originated in a human donor with non-small cell lung cancer who had stable disease on radiotherapy plus ipilimumab. The CDR3 reads CASSEWNRGAYEQYF. The bases are TGCGCCAGCAGTGAGTGGAACAGGGGGGCCTACGAGCAGTACTTC.